This T cell receptor (beta chain) was sequenced for a study of CD8 T cells in ankylosing spondylitis. A remark on this clonotype: Its antigen remains unidentified.

Study-wide points: The authors reported significant enrichment of disease-linked clones in matched ankylosing spondylitis synovial fluid.

Between the trimmed V and J ends, which lost 5 bases and 4 bases, there was a span of 8 bases. CDR1 is SGHTA and CDR2 is FQGNSA in the germline V gene. This CDR3 has 12 amino acids. 5'-RACE, quantitative and with molecular barcodes, yielded the TCR beta libraries. One entry per CDR3 protein results from TCRdb running MiXCR on the 5' RACE reads. The sample holds 180,000 or so distinct CDR3 sequences; about 9.9% are singletons and the top ten take 25% to 35%. The V and J genes are TRBV7-2 and TRBJ1-2; D is undetermined. This receptor was obtained from a male donor with ankylosing spondylitis or in good health (not recorded which). The sequencing sample was made of blood, either unsorted or a sorted T cell fraction (not recorded which). In nucleotides, the CDR3 is TGTGCCAGCAGCCCGACGGTCTATGGCTACACCTTC. It specifies CASSPTVYGYTF.